Listed here are 24 T cell receptor beta chains from one sample, sequenced in a study of T cells in Graves' hyperthyroidism and ophthalmopathy. What was amplified from RNA transcripts were TCR beta CDR3 regions. The HTBI primer set served for first-round RT-PCR of the TCR CDR3. TCRdb reprocessed the multiplex PCR reads with MiXCR, giving one entry per CDR3 protein. The sample has some 570,000 distinct CDR3 sequences, more than 15% seen once; the top ten hold 17%. The material sequenced was blood. These receptors were taken from a woman between 18 and 29 years old with Graves' ophthalmopathy.

The chain uses TRBV30 and TRBJ1-3; 7 bases are shared with TRBD1. This CDR3 comprises 15 residues. The trim removed 3 bases at V and 2 bases at J, leaving 7 bases unmatched. Germline CDR1 GTSNPN, CDR2 SVGIG (reference sequence). CDR3 loop: CAWRKTGSAGNTIYF. CDR3 sequence (DNA): TGTGCCTGGAGAAAGACAGGGTCGGCTGGAAACACCATATATTTT. Using reference TRBV30 and TRBJ1-3 for the parts outside the CDR3, the full variable domain is SQTIHQWPATLVQPVGSPLSLECTVEGTSNPNLYWYRQAAGRGLQLLFYSVGIGQISSEVPQNLSASRPQDRQFILSSKKLLLSDSGFYLCAWRKTGSAGNTIYFGEGSWLTVV.

This clonotype was recorded at least ten times. The V and J genes are TRBV13 and TRBJ1-4; the match to TRBD1 covers 7 bases. This CDR3 spans 14 amino acids. The germline gives CDR1 PRHDT, CDR2 FYEKMQ (reference sequence). V trimming: 1 base; J trimming: 5 bases; junction bases outside the gene matches: 1. The CDR3 spells CASSLAGGNEKLFF. The CDR3 nucleotides read TGTGCCAGCAGCTTAGCAGGGGGAAATGAAAAACTGTTTTTT.

This clonotype was counted ten times or more. The rearrangement joins TRBV11-2 to TRBJ2-3; TRBD1 matches at 11 bases. The junction had 6 bases not matched to a gene; V was cut back by 5 bases and J by 2 bases. Per germline, CDR1 SGHAT and CDR2 FQNNGV. There are 16 residues in the CDR3. The CDR3: CASSPGQGGNTDTQYF. CDR3 sequence (DNA): TGTGCCAGCAGCCCGGGACAGGGGGGAAACACAGATACGCAGTATTTT.

This clonotype was seen repeatedly, ten times or more. This chain uses TRBV18 with TRBJ1-2; D is unclear. The length of the CDR3 is 15 residues. The ends were cut back, 3 bases at V and 2 bases at J, with 13 bases in the middle. Germline V gene data show CDR1 as KGHSH and CDR2 as LQKENI. The CDR3 sequence is CASSPQDGPNYGYTF. CDR3 in DNA: TGTGCCAGCTCACCTCAAGACGGTCCAAACTATGGCTACACCTTC.

This rearrangement joins TRBV19 to TRBJ2-7; a possible D gene is TRBD2 (5 bases). CDR3 length: 15 amino acids. Trimming took off 1 base at V and 3 bases at J, with 13 bases between the two ends. Germline V gene sequence: CDR1 LNHDA, CDR2 SQIVND (reference sequence). Here the CDR3 reads CASSIGRGSGYEQYF. The CDR3 DNA sequence: TGTGCCAGTAGTATAGGGCGTGGGAGCGGCTACGAGCAGTACTTC.

This clonotype was found many times. The chain joins TRBV20-1 to TRBJ2-1, with 8 bases identical to TRBD2. CDR3 length: 15 amino acids. J gave up 3 bases and V 0 bases, and 4 bases lay outside the gene matches. Germline CDR1 reads DFQATT; CDR2 reads SNEGSKA (reference sequence). For the CDR3, the DNA is TGCAGTGCTAGAGATGGGCGGGGGGTCTACAATGAGCAGTTCTTC. This codes for CSARDGRGVYNEQFF.

This clonotype occurred a few times. V and J are TRBV10-2 and TRBJ2-1; 9 bases align to TRBD1. Germline loops: CDR1 WSHSY, CDR2 SAAADI. The CDR3 is 16 residues long. V lost 1 base to trimming and J lost 8 bases; unmatched junction nucleotides: 9. The CDR3 region has the DNA TGCGCCAGCAGTGAGTTCGACAGGGGGAGAAGGGATGAGCAGTTCTTC. Translated: CASSEFDRGRRDEQFF.

The table lists this clonotype with many counts. The chain joins TRBV20-1 to TRBJ1-6; 8 nucleotides agree with TRBD1. Germline loops: CDR1 DFQATT, CDR2 SNEGSKA (reference sequence). This CDR3 is 15 amino acids long. Germline trimming cut 6 bases from V and 8 bases from J; bases unmatched to any gene: 12. CDR3 sequence (DNA): TGCAGTGCCACAGTCCGTGACAGGGGATATTCACCCCTCCACTTT. It yields the protein CSATVRDRGYSPLHF.

The chain couples TRBV4-1 to TRBJ1-2; 7 positions match TRBD1. Trimming removed 4 bases from V and 5 bases from J; junction bases left unmatched: 10. The CDR3 spans 15 residues. The germline V gene has CDR1 MGHRA and CDR2 YSYEKL. The CDR3 DNA sequence: TGCGCCAGCAGCCCGGGGGGACAGACAACATATGGCTACACCTTC. Translating it yields CASSPGGQTTYGYTF.

The chain employs TRBV13 and TRBJ1-5; 9 nucleotides agree with TRBD1. The CDR3 totals 16 residues. After removal of 5 bases from V and 2 bases from J, the junction contained 7 bases not matched to a gene. Germline CDR1 PRHDT, CDR2 FYEKMQ (reference sequence). CDR3 region: CASSTRTGGGNQPQHF. Here the CDR3 DNA reads TGTGCCAGCAGCACCCGAACAGGGGGCGGCAATCAGCCCCAGCATTTT.

This clonotype occurred many times. This chain links TRBV12-3 or TRBV12-4 with TRBJ1-1; D gene unclear. V shed 2 bases and J shed 11 bases, with 12 bases lying between them. The CDR3 runs 12 residues. DNA of the CDR3: TGTGCCAGCAGTTTAATCCGGCTTAGGGCTTTCTTT. Encoded protein: CASSLIRLRAFF.

This chain joins TRBV11-2 and TRBJ1-6; no reliable D call. Germline V gene lookup returns CDR1 SGHAT and CDR2 FQNNGV. There are 16 residues in the CDR3. Trimming took 2 bases from V and 0 from J, leaving 8 bases between them. CDR3 DNA: TGTGCCAGCAGCTTACTACAGTACTCCTATAATTCACCCCTCCACTTT. This translates into CASSLLQYSYNSPLHF.

This chain links TRBV20-1 with TRBJ2-1; TRBD2 agrees at 9 bases. The trim removed 3 bases at V and 7 bases at J, leaving 4 bases unmatched. CDR1 is DFQATT and CDR2 is SNEGSKA in the germline V gene (reference sequence). The CDR3 is 13 amino acids. The CDR3 here is CSASRGRGNEQFF. The DNA for the CDR3 is TGCAGTGCTAGCCGCGGGAGGGGGAATGAGCAGTTCTTC.

This clonotype was recorded a few times. V and J are TRBV7-9 and TRBJ1-1; D gene uncertain. This CDR3 has 14 residues. The germline V gene encodes CDR1 SEHNR and CDR2 FQNEAQ (reference sequence). V lost 2 bases to trimming and J lost 0 bases, with 7 bases between them. CDR3: CASSLNDLNTEAFF. Here the CDR3 DNA reads TGTGCCAGCAGCTTAAACGACTTGAACACTGAAGCTTTCTTT.

This clonotype was seen at least ten times. V is TRBV5-6 and J is TRBJ1-2; D remains unclear. Deletions cut 6 bases from V and 4 bases from J, with 10 bases between. The germline V gene encodes CDR1 SGHDT and CDR2 YYEEEE. This CDR3 contains 12 residues. CDR3 in DNA: TGTGCCAGCACTATATTCGGCTATGGCTACACCTTC. As protein: CASTIFGYGYTF.

This chain connects TRBV19 to TRBJ1-2; TRBD1 matches 9 bases. Germline CDR1 is LNHDA and CDR2 is SQIVND (reference sequence). Unmatched junction bases numbered 9, after V lost 9 bases and J lost 7 bases. This CDR3 spans 13 amino acids. The CDR3 sequence: CASGLQGAPGYTF. In DNA, the CDR3 is TGTGCCAGCGGATTACAGGGGGCGCCTGGCTACACCTTC.

The rearrangement links TRBV30 to TRBJ2-1; 8 bases are a match to TRBD2. Looked up from germline, CDR1 is GTSNPN and CDR2 is SVGIG (reference sequence). The CDR3 loop spans 15 amino acids. V lost 3 bases and J lost 6; bases outside the gene matches: 10. As DNA, the CDR3 is TGTGCCTGGAGAAGGAGGGCGCGGGAGGTCAATGAGCAGTTCTTC. This gives the protein CAWRRRAREVNEQFF.

This sequence joins TRBV24-1 and TRBJ1-4; 8 bases align to TRBD1. Germline CDR1 is KGHDR and CDR2 is SFDVKD. V was pared by 4 bases and J by 8 bases, with 5 bases of the junction left unmatched. The CDR3 loop spans 14 amino acids. The CDR3 protein is CATSDRDRGEKLFF. CDR3 DNA: TGTGCCACCAGTGACCGTGACAGGGGAGAAAAACTGTTTTTT.

This clonotype showed up just a few times. V and J are TRBV7-2 and TRBJ2-3; 9 bases align to TRBD2. J gave up 11 bases and V 1 base, and 7 bases lay outside the gene matches. Germline V gene sequence: CDR1 SGHTA, CDR2 FQGNSA. The CDR3 length is 14 residues. CDR3 sequence: CASSLGEAGGKQYF. The CDR3 bases are TGTGCCAGCAGCTTAGGAGAGGCGGGAGGGAAGCAGTATTTT.

The chain employs TRBV6-2 or TRBV6-3 and TRBJ2-3; 8 bases fit TRBD2. This CDR3 has 16 residues. The ends lost 6 bases at V and 0 bases at J; junction bases unmatched: 8. Germline lookup yields CDR1 MNHEY and CDR2 SVGEGT. The CDR3 sequence is CASSVSSGRSTDTQYF. The CDR3 nucleotides are TGTGCCAGCAGCGTTTCTAGCGGGCGTAGCACAGATACGCAGTATTTT.

This clonotype was recorded at least ten times. In DNA form, the CDR3 reads TGTGCCAGCTCACCAGTAGTCAGCAGTGAAGCTTTCTTT. It yields the protein CASSPVVSSEAFF. The J gene is TRBJ1-1, the V gene TRBV18; D not resolved. Trimming shortened V by 2 bases and J by 7 bases, and 11 bases separated the two germline ends. Germline V CDR1 and CDR2: KGHSH, LQKENI. The length of the CDR3 is 13 residues.

Points on this clonotype: This may stem from a read error, because a much larger clone lies one nucleotide away. V usage is TRBV27 and J usage is TRBJ1-5; 8 nucleotides align to TRBD1. Germline V gene lookup returns CDR1 MNHEY and CDR2 SMNVEV (reference sequence). The CDR3 length is 15 residues. In DNA form, the CDR3 reads TGTGCCGGCAGTCTTGGACAGGGTCTGTTTCAGCCCCAGCATTTT. Protein: CAGSLGQGLFQPQHF.

The chain uses TRBV19 and TRBJ2-1; tentative D call: TRBD2 (6 bases). CDR1 and CDR2 (germline): LNHDA, SQIVND (reference sequence). This CDR3 comprises 17 residues. The V end lost 6 bases, the J end lost 7 bases, and 25 bases lay between the germline ends. This CDR3 is CASSDQYSGLQLNEQFF. Written as DNA, the CDR3 is TGTGCCAGTAGCGACCAATATAGCGGCCTACAATTGAATGAGCAGTTCTTC.

This clonotype was found many times. The V gene is TRBV20-1, the J gene TRBJ2-1; D possibly corresponds to TRBD2 (5 bases). Between the trimmed V and J ends, which lost 0 bases and 10 bases, there was a span of 7 bases. The V gene's germline CDR1 is DFQATT and CDR2 SNEGSKA (reference sequence). This CDR3 region has 11 residues. CDR3 nucleotide sequence: TGCAGTGCTAGAGATGGGAGAGAGCAGTTCTTC. Protein product: CSARDGREQFF.